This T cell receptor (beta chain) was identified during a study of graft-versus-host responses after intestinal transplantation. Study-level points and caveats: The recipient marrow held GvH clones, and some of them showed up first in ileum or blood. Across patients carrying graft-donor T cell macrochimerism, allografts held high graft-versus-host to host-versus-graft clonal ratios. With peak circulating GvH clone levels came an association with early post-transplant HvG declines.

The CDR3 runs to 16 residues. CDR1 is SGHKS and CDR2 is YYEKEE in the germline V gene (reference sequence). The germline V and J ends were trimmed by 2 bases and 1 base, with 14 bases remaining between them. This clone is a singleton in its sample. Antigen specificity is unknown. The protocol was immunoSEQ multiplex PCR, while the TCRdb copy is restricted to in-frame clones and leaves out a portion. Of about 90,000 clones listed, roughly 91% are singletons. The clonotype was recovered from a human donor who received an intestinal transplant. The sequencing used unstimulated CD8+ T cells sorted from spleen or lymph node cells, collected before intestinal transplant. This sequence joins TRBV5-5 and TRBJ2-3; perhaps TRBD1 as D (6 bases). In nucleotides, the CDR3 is TGTGCCAGCAGCTTCAGGGGCCCTGGGGGCACAGATACGCAGTATTTT. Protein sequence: CASSFRGPGGTDTQYF.